Presented here are 24 T cell receptor beta chains from one specimen sequenced in a study of T cell responses to AZD1222 COVID-19 vaccine. Using immunoSEQ multiplex PCR, the repertoire was profiled, and TCRdb retains in-frame clones only, with some absent. The data contain over 150,000 clones, 90% to 95% of them singletons. The material was peripheral blood, obtained 28 days after the second dose of the MenACWY control vaccine. The receptors here all came from an adult who received the MenACWY meningococcal vaccine as a control.

The rearrangement joins TRBV19 to TRBJ2-1; a possible D gene is TRBD2 (6 bases). Trimming removed 5 bases at V and 2 bases at J, with 13 bases between. Per germline, CDR1 LNHDA and CDR2 SQIVND (reference sequence). CDR3 size: 15 residues. The CDR3 sequence is CASSPLGGAYNEQFF. The CDR3 nucleotides are TGTGCCAGTAGTCCCCTCGGGGGTGCCTACAATGAGCAGTTCTTC.

The chain has TRBV19 and TRBJ1-5, with 7 nucleotides matching TRBD1. The V segment lost 5 bases and the J segment 0 bases; nucleotides outside the gene matches: 16. CDR1 and CDR2 from the germline V gene are LNHDA and SQIVND (reference sequence). The CDR3 contains 19 residues. Here the CDR3 reads CASSPNPGTAAYSNQPQHF. The CDR3 coding sequence is TGTGCCAGTAGTCCGAACCCCGGGACAGCGGCTTATAGCAATCAGCCCCAGCATTTT.

The chain couples TRBV19 to TRBJ1-2, with TRBD1 identical over 10 bases. The V gene end was trimmed by 4 bases and the J gene end by 7 bases; junction bases not matched to a gene: 6. Per the germline V gene, CDR1 is LNHDA and CDR2 is SQIVND (reference sequence). The CDR3 sequence is 14 residues long. The CDR3: CASSTTGGAGGYTF. For the CDR3, the DNA is TGTGCCAGTAGTACGACAGGGGGCGCGGGTGGCTACACCTTC.

The chain joins TRBV14 to TRBJ1-2; no clear D gene. The CDR3 is 15 amino acids. Germline V CDR1 and CDR2: SGHDN, FVKESK. Trimming shortened V by 3 bases and J by 0 bases, and 11 bases separated the two germline ends. The CDR3 protein is CASSQRRLPNYGYTF. The CDR3 bases are TGTGCCAGCAGCCAGAGGAGACTTCCTAACTATGGCTACACCTTC.

The V and J genes are TRBV30 and TRBJ2-5; D could derive from TRBD1 or TRBD2 (5 bases each). This CDR3 is 15 amino acids long. The germline V and J ends were trimmed by 5 bases and 5 bases, with 21 bases remaining between them. Looked up from germline, CDR1 is GTSNPN and CDR2 is SVGIG (reference sequence). In DNA form, the CDR3 reads TGTGCCTGGTCGACCGGGACGCGGGTCGGGGAGACCCAGTACTTC. Its translation: CAWSTGTRVGETQYF.

In regard to this clone: The junction and the germline gene differ at one end; a read error may be behind it. Different DNA sequences within this sample yield the same CDR3. The chain combines TRBV2 with TRBJ1-4; 9 bases are a match to TRBD1. The CDR3 totals 14 residues. Germline CDR1 is SNHLY and CDR2 is FYNNEI. DNA of the CDR3: TGTGCCAGCAGTTACAGGGGGCGCGGGGAAAAATTGTTTTTT. Translating gives CASSYRGRGEKLFF.

The chain joins TRBV10-2 to TRBJ1-1; the D gene is possibly TRBD1 (5 bases). Germline-derived CDR1 and CDR2 are WSHSY and SAAADI. This CDR3 has 14 residues. V gave up 4 bases and J gave up 5 bases, with 14 bases separating them. CDR3 in amino acids: CASSVSSRVTEAFF. The CDR3 bases are TGCGCCAGCAGTGTCTCGAGCAGGGTGACTGAAGCTTTCTTT.

The V call is TRBV18, the J call TRBJ2-7; D not resolved. The V and J ends lost 3 bases and 2 bases respectively, with 11 bases between them. The CDR3 runs to 14 residues. Germline CDR1 reads KGHSH; CDR2 reads LQKENI. CDR3 nucleotides: TGTGCCAGCTCACCCCCAGGCCTCACCTACGAGCAGTACTTC. Translation gives CASSPPGLTYEQYF.

The rearrangement joins TRBV5-1 to TRBJ1-3; D possibly corresponds to TRBD1 (6 bases). The CDR3 is 15 residues long. Germline V gives CDR1 SGHRS, CDR2 YFSETQ. V was clipped by 5 bases and J by 0 bases, with 12 bases between them. The CDR3 DNA follows: TGCGCCAGCAGTCCCGACAGGTACTCTGGAAACACCATATATTTT. It specifies CASSPDRYSGNTIYF.

The chain recombines TRBV3-1 (or the pseudogene TRBV3-2) with TRBJ2-7; 7 nucleotides line up with TRBD2. Germline-derived CDR1 and CDR2 are LGHDT and YNNKEL (reference sequence). CDR3 size: 14 residues. V lost 1 base to trimming and J lost 5 bases; unmatched junction nucleotides: 5. The chain's CDR3 is CASSQGGGIHEQYF. The CDR3 DNA reads as TGTGCCAGCAGCCAAGGGGGGGGGATCCACGAGCAGTACTTC.

V usage is TRBV12-3 or TRBV12-4 and J usage is TRBJ1-2; D unresolved. CDR3 length: 13 amino acids. V was pared by 2 bases and J by 7 bases, with 11 bases between. CDR3 DNA: TGTGCCAGCAGTTTACGAGAATTGGGTGGCTACACCTTC. It specifies CASSLRELGGYTF.

This clone was detected once. The V and J genes are TRBV4-3 and TRBJ2-5; D not certain. The length of the CDR3 is 13 residues. Germline V gene data show CDR1 as LGHNA and CDR2 as YSLEER. V lost 0 bases and J 9 bases, leaving 11 bases between the germline ends. For the CDR3, the DNA is TGCGCCAGCAGCCAAGAACTTAGTCACCCCCAGTACTTC. Amino acid sequence: CASSQELSHPQYF.

The chain carries TRBV18 and TRBJ2-5; either TRBD1 or TRBD2 may supply D (6 bases each). Trimming removed 0 bases from V and 5 bases from J, with 13 bases in between. CDR1 is KGHSH and CDR2 is LQKENI in the germline V gene. This CDR3 is 15 amino acids long. CDR3 sequence: CASSPPGAGYETQYF. The DNA for the CDR3 is TGTGCCAGCTCACCACCGGGGGCGGGGTATGAGACCCAGTACTTC. Combining the CDR3 with reference TRBV18 and TRBJ2-5 gives the whole variable domain NAGVMQNPRHLVRRRGQEARLRCSPMKGHSHVYWYRQLPEEGLKFMVYLQKENIIDESGMPKERFSAEFPKEGPSILRIQQVVRGDSAAYFCASSPPGAGYETQYFGPGTRLLVL.

The chain is built from TRBV11-2 and TRBJ2-3; TRBD2 matches 14 bases. This CDR3 is built from 15 residues. Trimming at V came to 3 bases and at J to 6 bases, leaving 2 bases not matched to a gene. Germline V gives CDR1 SGHAT, CDR2 FQNNGV. In DNA form, the CDR3 reads TGTGCCAGCAGCTTGGGGACTAGCGGGGGTGATACGCAGTATTTT. Its translation: CASSLGTSGGDTQYF.

The chain joins TRBV7-3 to TRBJ2-3; 8 nucleotides align to TRBD2. Looked up from germline, CDR1 is SGHTA and CDR2 is FQGTGA. The junction had 6 bases not matched to a gene; V was cut back by 5 bases and J by 2 bases. The CDR3 runs to 15 residues. The CDR3, as DNA: TGTGCCAGCAGCCCCCGCGGGGGGATCACAGATACGCAGTATTTT. Protein sequence: CASSPRGGITDTQYF.

The J gene is TRBJ2-7, the V gene TRBV28; 8 nucleotides align to TRBD1. The CDR3 contains 13 residues. Germline assignment: CDR1 MDHEN and CDR2 SYDVKM. With V trimmed by 10 bases and J by 2 bases, 7 bases remained unmatched. The CDR3 loop is CATLDRATYEQYF. The CDR3 coding sequence is TGTGCCACCCTGGACAGGGCGACCTACGAGCAGTACTTC.

V usage is TRBV5-1 and J usage is TRBJ2-5; TRBD1 agrees at 11 bases. Germline CDR1 SGHRS, CDR2 YFSETQ. The CDR3 totals 16 residues. Trimming took 2 bases from V and 1 from J; bases not matched to a gene: 4. CDR3 sequence reads: CASSFPGQGGQETQYF. The DNA of the CDR3 is TGCGCCAGCAGCTTCCCGGGACAGGGGGGCCAAGAGACCCAGTACTTC.

The chain is built from TRBV3-1 (or the pseudogene TRBV3-2) and TRBJ1-2; D not resolved. Looked up from germline, CDR1 is LGHDT and CDR2 is YNNKEL (reference sequence). Deletions cut 4 bases from V and 3 bases from J, with 18 bases between. The CDR3 runs 16 residues. The CDR3 nucleotides are TGTGCCAGCAGCCCCGCCCCCGGGATCCGTTACTATGGCTACACCTTC. Its protein is CASSPAPGIRYYGYTF.

J is TRBJ2-5 and V is TRBV5-1; D possibly matches TRBD1 or TRBD2 (5 bases each). Germline V gene data show CDR1 as SGHRS and CDR2 as YFSETQ. V dropped 5 bases and J dropped 5 bases, with 19 bases sitting between them. The CDR3 extends over 15 amino acids. The CDR3 is CASSLYPGAGETQYF. CDR3 nucleotide sequence: TGCGCCAGCAGTTTATACCCCGGGGCCGGGGAGACCCAGTACTTC.

The genes are TRBV6-4 and TRBJ2-1; 8 bases map to TRBD1. The CDR3 is 12 amino acids. V gave up 5 bases and J gave up 9 bases; unmatched junction bases: 3. CDR1 is MRHNA and CDR2 is SNTAGT in the germline V gene. The CDR3 DNA is TGTGCCAGCAGTCCGACAGGGGTTGAGCAGTTCTTC. Translating gives CASSPTGVEQFF.

V gene TRBV19 combines with J gene TRBJ2-1; D gene unclear. The ends were cut back, 9 bases at V and 6 bases at J, with 18 bases in the middle. There are 14 residues in the CDR3. CDR1 and CDR2 from the germline V gene are LNHDA and SQIVND (reference sequence). CDR3 loop: CASSSKGPSNEQFF. The CDR3 region has the DNA TGTGCCAGCTCCTCTAAAGGGCCCAGCAATGAGCAGTTCTTC.

The J gene is TRBJ1-2, the V gene TRBV15; D may be TRBD1 (6 bases). Trimming removed 6 bases at V and 7 bases at J, with 18 bases between. This CDR3 has 14 residues. CDR1 and CDR2 from the germline V gene are LNHNV and YYDKDF (reference sequence). CDR3 amino acids: CATSLGQGLFGYTF. In nucleotides, the CDR3 is TGTGCCACCAGTCTTGGGCAGGGGCTATTTGGCTACACCTTC.

This clone was observed once. The chain combines TRBV27 with TRBJ1-1; 7 nucleotides match TRBD1. Germline CDR1 and CDR2: MNHEY and SMNVEV (reference sequence). The CDR3 totals 15 residues. V shed 6 bases and J 1 base; nucleotides not matched to a gene: 8. CDR3 bases: TGTGCCAGCAGACTACAGGGGCTACCGAACACTGAAGCTTTCTTT. Its translation: CASRLQGLPNTEAFF.

This clone was picked up one time. The J gene is TRBJ1-5, the V gene TRBV30; D possibly corresponds to TRBD1 (6 bases). The CDR3 contains 13 residues. Germline lookup yields CDR1 GTSNPN and CDR2 SVGIG (reference sequence). V was clipped by 4 bases and J by 7 bases, with 14 bases between them. The CDR3 loop reads CAWNQGQEQPQHF. For the CDR3, the DNA is TGTGCCTGGAACCAGGGGCAGGAACAGCCCCAGCATTTT. Together with reference TRBV30 and TRBJ1-5, the CDR3 gives the full variable domain: SQTIHQWPATLVQPVGSPLSLECTVEGTSNPNLYWYRQAAGRGLQLLFYSVGIGQISSEVPQNLSASRPQDRQFILSSKKLLLSDSGFYLCAWNQGQEQPQHFGDGTRLSIL.